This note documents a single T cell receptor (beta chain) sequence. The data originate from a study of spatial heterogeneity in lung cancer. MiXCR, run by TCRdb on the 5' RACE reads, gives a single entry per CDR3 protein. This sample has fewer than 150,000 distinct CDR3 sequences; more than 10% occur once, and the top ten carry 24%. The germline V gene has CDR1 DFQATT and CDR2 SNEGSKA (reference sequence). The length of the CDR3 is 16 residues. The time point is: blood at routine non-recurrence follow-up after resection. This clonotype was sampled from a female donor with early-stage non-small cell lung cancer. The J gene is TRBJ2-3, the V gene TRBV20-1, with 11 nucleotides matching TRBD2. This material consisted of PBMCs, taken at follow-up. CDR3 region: CRAGTSGTTSTDTQYF. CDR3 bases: TGCAGGGCCGGGACTAGCGGAACGACTAGCACAGATACGCAGTATTTT.